Below are 27 T cell receptor beta chains sequenced from a single sample in a study of blood T cells in healthy people across ages. Then a second PCR, running about 7 to 11 cycles, was carried out with a sample-barcoded 5' primer and a J-beta primer mix. TCRdb re-called the 5' RACE reads through MiXCR, storing one row per CDR3 protein. Of roughly 650,000 distinct CDR3 sequences in the sample, 32% were seen once. The sample consisted of blood. The receptor set was obtained from a woman of 80 years or more in good health.

The CDR3 sequence is CASSVRGGADTQYF. The DNA for the CDR3 is TGTGCCAGCAGCGTACGCGGGGGCGCAGATACGCAGTATTTT. This rearrangement joins TRBV9 to TRBJ2-3; tentatively, D is TRBD2 (7 bases). Germline CDR1 and CDR2: SGDLS and YYNGEE. Trimming removed 1 base from V and 4 bases from J, with 10 bases in between. The CDR3 is 14 amino acids. The whole variable domain, filled in from reference TRBV9 and TRBJ2-3, reads DSGVTQTPKHLITATGQRVTLRCSPRSGDLSVYWYQQSLDQGLQFLIQYYNGEERAKGNILERFSAQQFPDLHSELNLSSLELGDSALYFCASSVRGGADTQYFGPGTRLTVL.

About this clonotype: A much bigger clone sits one base away, suggesting this may be a read error. J is TRBJ2-7 and V is TRBV25-1; the match to TRBD2 covers 8 bases. CDR3 size: 15 residues. CDR1 is MGHDK, CDR2 SYGVNS, per germline. CDR3: CVSSDLGGGLYEQYF. The CDR3 coding sequence is TGTGTCAGCAGCGATCTGGGCGGGGGGCTCTACGAGCAGTACTTC.

This clonotype was observed at least ten times. The V and J genes are TRBV30 and TRBJ1-5; 9 bases fit TRBD1. The V gene end was trimmed by 2 bases and the J gene end by 5 bases; junction bases not matched to a gene: 22. This CDR3 is 20 amino acids long. Germline V gene data show CDR1 as GTSNPN and CDR2 as SVGIG (reference sequence). The CDR3 coding sequence is TGTGCCTGGAGTTATTCCCTAGGACAGGGGACATACCCCGGCTATCAGCCCCAGCATTTT. Its translation is CAWSYSLGQGTYPGYQPQHF.

The gene calls are TRBV7-2 and TRBJ2-7, with 14 bases aligning to TRBD2. Germline loops: CDR1 SGHTA, CDR2 FQGNSA. The CDR3 extends over 15 amino acids. The V gene end was trimmed by 0 bases and the J gene end by 5 bases; junction bases not matched to a gene: 0. Here the CDR3 DNA reads TGTGCCAGCAGCTTAGCGGGACTAGCGGGAGACGAGCAGTACTTC. Residues: CASSLAGLAGDEQYF.

This clonotype was counted ten times or more. The chain is built from TRBV5-1 and TRBJ2-5, with 9 bases fitting TRBD2. The CDR3 extends over 15 amino acids. CDR1 and CDR2 from the germline V gene are SGHRS and YFSETQ. Unmatched junction bases numbered 5, after V lost 3 bases and J lost 2 bases. The CDR3 sequence: CASSSISGGQETQYF. CDR3 nucleotides: TGCGCCAGCAGCTCCATTAGCGGGGGACAAGAGACCCAGTACTTC. Variable domain in full (rest from reference TRBV5-1 and TRBJ2-5): KAGVTQTPRYLIKTRGQQVTLSCSPISGHRSVSWYQQTPGQGLQFLFEYFSETQRNKGNFPGRFSGRQFSNSRSEMNVSTLELGDSALYLCASSSISGGQETQYFGPGTRLLVL.

This clonotype occurred a few times. J is TRBJ1-4 and V is TRBV11-2; D unclear. The germline V gene has CDR1 SGHAT and CDR2 FQNNGV. V was cut by 4 bases and J by 8 bases, with 14 bases left in between. This CDR3 is 14 amino acids long. The CDR3 region has the DNA TGTGCCAGCAGCTATGGCAGAGGCAAGGAAAAACTGTTTTTT. This codes for CASSYGRGKEKLFF.

This clonotype has a count of ten or more. The V call is TRBV14, the J call TRBJ2-7; maybe TRBD2 (5 bases). Per the germline V gene, CDR1 is SGHDN and CDR2 is FVKESK. The length of the CDR3 is 13 residues. Trimming stripped 0 bases from V and 6 bases from J, with 9 bases between. The CDR3 bases are TGTGCCAGCAGCCAAGATTTGGGGAGCGAGCAGTACTTC. It encodes CASSQDLGSEQYF.

In this sample, this clonotype turned up a few times. The chain uses TRBV6-1 and TRBJ1-2; 8 bases fit TRBD1. Trimming cost V 6 bases and J 4 bases; bases outside gene matches: 16. Germline-derived CDR1 and CDR2 are MNHNS and SASEGT. CDR3 length: 17 residues. The CDR3 loop reads CASRGAPGQGPVYGYTF. CDR3 sequence (DNA): TGTGCCAGCAGGGGGGCGCCCGGACAGGGCCCCGTCTATGGCTACACCTTC.

In regard to this clonotype: A much bigger clone sits one base away, suggesting this may be a read error. This chain uses TRBV20-1 with TRBJ2-1, with a weak D call TRBD2 (7 bases). The CDR3 has 15 residues. Trimming took off 7 bases at V and 5 bases at J, with 21 bases between the two ends. Germline V gives CDR1 DFQATT, CDR2 SNEGSKA (reference sequence). The CDR3 sequence is CSDLDGGRFHNEQFF. The CDR3 DNA is TGCAGTGACCTAGACGGGGGGCGCTTTCACAATGAGCAGTTCTTC.

In this sample, this clonotype turned up many times. The gene calls are TRBV24-1 and TRBJ2-3, with 9 bases lining up with TRBD1. With 3 bases clipped from V and 3 bases from J, the junction kept 3 bases outside the gene matches. The CDR3 extends over 15 amino acids. Per germline, CDR1 KGHDR and CDR2 SFDVKD. The CDR3 region has the DNA TGTGCCACCAGTGATGGGGGACAGGGTACAGATACGCAGTATTTT. Protein sequence: CATSDGGQGTDTQYF.

This clonotype came up a few times. CDR3 sequence reads: CSATVLASGGHQRVGTQETQYF. The CDR3 DNA is TGCAGTGCTACAGTCCTGGCTAGCGGGGGACATCAGAGGGTGGGGACTCAAGAGACCCAGTACTTC. The J gene is TRBJ2-5, the V gene TRBV20-1; 10 nucleotides align to TRBD2. V was clipped by 4 bases and J by 2 bases; unmatched bases: 28. The CDR3 has 22 residues. Germline loops: CDR1 DFQATT, CDR2 SNEGSKA (reference sequence).

This clonotype was counted ten times or more. This chain joins TRBV11-2 and TRBJ2-5, with D perhaps matching TRBD2 (6 bases). Germline CDR1 SGHAT, CDR2 FQNNGV. V was pared by 2 bases and J by 5 bases, with 15 bases between. The CDR3 totals 15 residues. For the CDR3, the DNA is TGTGCCAGCAGCTTAAGTCACGGGGAGGTGGAGACCCAGTACTTC. Translation gives CASSLSHGEVETQYF.

CDR3 nucleotide sequence: TGCGCCAGCAGCGCTAGGGTCCGGGACAGGGGTCTAACGGGAGTGGGTGATGAGCAGTTCTTC. This gives the protein CASSARVRDRGLTGVGDEQFF. The chain is built from TRBV4-3 and TRBJ2-1, with 10 bases lining up with TRBD1. CDR1 is LGHNA and CDR2 is YSLEER in the germline V gene. The CDR3 sequence is 21 residues long. Trimming took 5 bases from V and 8 from J; bases not matched to a gene: 27.

This clonotype was seen ten or more times. This sequence joins TRBV5-1 and TRBJ2-1, with D possibly TRBD2 on 6 matching bases. The CDR3 is made up of 17 amino acids. V lost 1 base to trimming and J lost 0 bases, with 14 bases between them. The germline gives CDR1 SGHRS, CDR2 YFSETQ. CDR3 in DNA: TGCGCCAGCAGCTTGTTAGCGGCTACGAGCTCCTACAATGAGCAGTTCTTC. This encodes CASSLLAATSSYNEQFF.

This clonotype occurred a few times. Here the CDR3 DNA reads TGTGCCAGCAGGGGGGGGGTCCTCCGAGCAGATACGCAGTATTTT. Translating gives CASRGGVLRADTQYF. V and J are TRBV5-5 and TRBJ2-3; 7 bases agree with TRBD2. From germline, CDR1 is SGHKS and CDR2 YYEKEE (reference sequence). This CDR3 region has 15 residues. Trimming took 5 bases from V and 4 from J; bases not matched to a gene: 10.

This clonotype was seen at least ten times. The chain is built from TRBV18 and TRBJ2-3; D call uncertain. Per the germline V gene, CDR1 is KGHSH and CDR2 is LQKENI. The CDR3 has 13 amino acids. Trimming removed 1 base at V and 6 bases at J, with 8 bases between. CDR3 residues: CASSPRQDDTQYF. The CDR3 DNA is TGTGCCAGCTCACCACGTCAGGATGATACGCAGTATTTT.

This clonotype appeared once. A much larger clone differs by one base, so this may be a read error. This chain connects TRBV12-3 or TRBV12-4 to TRBJ1-2; D ambiguous. The CDR3 length is 12 residues. The CDR3 nucleotides are TGTGCCTCCGCGGGGTCGAGCTATGGCCACACCTTC. Protein sequence: CASAGSSYGHTF.

This clonotype turned up a few times. This sequence joins TRBV3-1 and TRBJ1-4; D remains ambiguous. Germline V lookup: CDR1 LGHDT, CDR2 YNNKEL (reference sequence). Trimming shortened V by 5 bases and J by 4 bases, and 14 bases separated the two germline ends. The CDR3 contains 15 residues. CDR3: CASSERRRDNEKLFF. CDR3 bases: TGTGCCAGCAGCGAACGCCGTAGGGATAATGAAAAACTGTTTTTT.

As regards this clonotype: Since a much larger clone is just one base distant, this may be a read error. The chain employs TRBV12-3 or TRBV12-4 and TRBJ2-1, with D perhaps TRBD2 (8 bases). V was shortened by 5 bases and J by 4 bases, with 15 bases between the two germline ends. CDR3 length equals 15 residues. The DNA of the CDR3 is TGTGCCAGCAGTGTCGGGAGGGGGCCTTACAATGAGCAGTTCTTC. Protein: CASSVGRGPYNEQFF.

This clonotype was picked up many times. This chain uses TRBV5-1 with TRBJ2-5; no clear D gene. Trimming removed 6 bases at V and 4 bases at J, with 19 bases between. The germline CDR1 and CDR2 sequences are SGHRS and YFSETQ. CDR3 size: 15 residues. CDR3 amino acids: CASTPLSNLRETQYF. CDR3 DNA: TGCGCCAGCACCCCCCTTTCCAACTTGAGAGAGACCCAGTACTTC.

Here the CDR3 reads CASSVEGRVYNEQFF. DNA of the CDR3: TGTGCCAGCAGCGTAGAGGGACGTGTCTACAATGAGCAGTTCTTC. V usage is TRBV9 and J usage is TRBJ2-1; D assignment may be TRBD1 or TRBD2 (5 bases each). This CDR3 region has 15 residues. Trimming cost V 0 bases and J 3 bases, with 10 bases left between them. The germline gives CDR1 SGDLS, CDR2 YYNGEE.

This clonotype was seen many times. J is TRBJ2-3 and V is TRBV3-1, with 13 positions matching TRBD2. The CDR3 spans 16 residues. Germline V lookup: CDR1 LGHDT, CDR2 YNNKEL (reference sequence). V shed 4 bases, J shed 3 bases, and the junction held 4 bases outside the gene matches. CDR3 coding DNA: TGTGCCAGCAGCCCTGGACTAGCGGGGGAGACAGATACGCAGTATTTT. Translating it yields CASSPGLAGETDTQYF.

This clonotype was counted once. This could be a read error, since a much larger clone is one nucleotide away. V gene TRBV7-2 combines with J gene TRBJ1-1; D not certain. CDR1 is SGHTA and CDR2 is FQGNSA in the germline V gene. Trimming shortened V by 4 bases and J by 5 bases, and 11 bases separated the two germline ends. The CDR3 totals 13 residues. The CDR3 here is CTSSSKVETEAFF. CDR3 DNA: TGTACCAGCAGCTCGAAGGTTGAGACTGAAGCTTTCTTT.

The sample holds many counts of this clonotype. The V gene is TRBV5-5, the J gene TRBJ2-5, with D perhaps matching TRBD2 (6 bases). The CDR3 is 14 residues long. Trimming stripped 4 bases from V and 4 bases from J, with 14 bases between. Germline V CDR1 and CDR2: SGHKS, YYEKEE (reference sequence). The CDR3 is CASSMRGRGETQYF. The CDR3 DNA is TGTGCCAGCAGCATGCGGGGCCGGGGAGAGACCCAGTACTTC.

The V and J genes are TRBV7-9 and TRBJ2-7; D gene ambiguous. In germline, CDR1 is SEHNR, CDR2 FQNEAQ (reference sequence). The CDR3 is 14 residues long. V was shortened by 5 bases and J by 2 bases, with 13 bases between the two germline ends. The CDR3, as DNA: TGTGCCAGCAGCCCCGGCGGTATGGCCTACGAGCAGTACTTC. It encodes CASSPGGMAYEQYF.

As regards this clonotype: This could be a read error, since a much larger clone is one nucleotide away. The V gene is TRBV6-6, the J gene TRBJ2-5; possible D gene TRBD1, 5 bases. V lost 2 bases and J lost 11, with 15 bases in between. CDR3 length: 13 residues. Germline V CDR1 and CDR2: MNHNY, SVGAGI (reference sequence). In DNA form, the CDR3 reads TGTGCCAGCAGTTACAGGGGCGACAATGAGCAGTACTTC. Protein sequence: CASSYRGDNEQYF.

The V call is TRBV5-1, the J call TRBJ1-2; D is possibly TRBD1 (5 bases). The CDR3 is 14 residues long. V lost 4 bases and J 4 bases, leaving 14 bases between the germline ends. CDR1 is SGHRS and CDR2 is YFSETQ in the germline V gene. The CDR3 spells CASSRTGTFYGYTF. The DNA of the CDR3 is TGCGCCAGCAGCCGCACCGGGACCTTCTATGGCTACACCTTC. Filled out from reference TRBV5-1 and TRBJ1-2, the complete variable domain reads KAGVTQTPRYLIKTRGQQVTLSCSPISGHRSVSWYQQTPGQGLQFLFEYFSETQRNKGNFPGRFSGRQFSNSRSEMNVSTLELGDSALYLCASSRTGTFYGYTFGSGTRLTVV.